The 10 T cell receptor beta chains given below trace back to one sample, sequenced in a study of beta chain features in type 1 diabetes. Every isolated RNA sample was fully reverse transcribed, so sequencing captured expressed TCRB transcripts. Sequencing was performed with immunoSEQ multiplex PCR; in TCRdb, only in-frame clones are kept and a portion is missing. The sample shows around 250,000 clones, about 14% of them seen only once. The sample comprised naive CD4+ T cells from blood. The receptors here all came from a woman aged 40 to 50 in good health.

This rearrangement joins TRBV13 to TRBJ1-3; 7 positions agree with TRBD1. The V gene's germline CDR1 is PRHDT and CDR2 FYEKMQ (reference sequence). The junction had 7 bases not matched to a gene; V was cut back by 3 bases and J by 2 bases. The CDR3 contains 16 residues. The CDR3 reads CASSFRTGLTGNTIYF. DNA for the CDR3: TGTGCCAGCAGCTTCCGGACAGGACTAACTGGAAACACCATATATTTT. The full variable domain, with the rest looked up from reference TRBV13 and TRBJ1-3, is AAGVIQSPRHLIKEKRETATLKCYPIPRHDTVYWYQQGPGQDPQFLISFYEKMQSDKGSIPDRFSAQQFSDYHSELNMSSLELGDSALYFCASSFRTGLTGNTIYFGEGSWLTVV.

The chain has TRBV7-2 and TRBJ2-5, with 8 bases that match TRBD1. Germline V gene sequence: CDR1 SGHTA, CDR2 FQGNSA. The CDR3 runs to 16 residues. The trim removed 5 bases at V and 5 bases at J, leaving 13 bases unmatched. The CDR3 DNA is TGTGCCAGCAGCCCCCGCCGACAGGGGAGCGTCGAGACCCAGTACTTC. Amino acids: CASSPRRQGSVETQYF. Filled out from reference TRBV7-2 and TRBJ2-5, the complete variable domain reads GAGVSQSPSNKVTEKGKDVELRCDPISGHTALYWYRQSLGQGLEFLIYFQGNSAPDKSGLPSDRFSAERTGGSVSTLTIQRTQQEDSAVYLCASSPRRQGSVETQYFGPGTRLLVL.

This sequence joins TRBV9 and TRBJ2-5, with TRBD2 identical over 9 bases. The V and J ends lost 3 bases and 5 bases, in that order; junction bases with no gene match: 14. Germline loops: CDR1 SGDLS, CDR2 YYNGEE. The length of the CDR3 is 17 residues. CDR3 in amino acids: CASSATTSGASGETQYF. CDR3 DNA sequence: TGTGCCAGCAGCGCCACGACTAGCGGCGCCTCCGGGGAGACCCAGTACTTC. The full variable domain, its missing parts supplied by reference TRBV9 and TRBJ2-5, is DSGVTQTPKHLITATGQRVTLRCSPRSGDLSVYWYQQSLDQGLQFLIQYYNGEERAKGNILERFSAQQFPDLHSELNLSSLELGDSALYFCASSATTSGASGETQYFGPGTRLLVL.

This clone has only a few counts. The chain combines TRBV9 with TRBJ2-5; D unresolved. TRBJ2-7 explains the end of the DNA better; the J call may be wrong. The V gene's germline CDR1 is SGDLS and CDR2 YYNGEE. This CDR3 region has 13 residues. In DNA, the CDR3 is TGTGCCAGCAGCGTAGGCGAAGATTACGAGCAGTACTTC. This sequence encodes CASSVGEDYEQYF.

The CDR3 DNA sequence: TGTGCCAGCAGCCAAGAATCTATCACCATGAACACTGAAGCTTTCTTT. Translation: CASSQESITMNTEAFF. The V gene is TRBV4-2, the J gene TRBJ1-1; the D is unclear. The V and J ends lost 0 bases and 0 bases respectively, with 11 bases between them. Germline V lookup: CDR1 LGHNA, CDR2 YNFKEQ. The CDR3 contains 16 residues.

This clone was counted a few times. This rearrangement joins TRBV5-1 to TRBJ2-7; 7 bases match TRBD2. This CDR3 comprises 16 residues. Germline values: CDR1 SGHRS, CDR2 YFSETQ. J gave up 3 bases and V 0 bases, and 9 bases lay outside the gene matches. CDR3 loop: CASSLALGSGDYEQYF. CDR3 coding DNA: TGCGCCAGCAGCTTGGCACTAGGGAGCGGGGACTACGAGCAGTACTTC.

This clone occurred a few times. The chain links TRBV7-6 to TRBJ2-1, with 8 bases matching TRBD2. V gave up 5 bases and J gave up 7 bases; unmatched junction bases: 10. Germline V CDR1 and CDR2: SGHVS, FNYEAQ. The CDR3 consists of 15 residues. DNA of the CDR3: TGTGCCAGCAGCATTCGGGGGGGCGGGGGTAATGAGCAGTTCTTC. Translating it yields CASSIRGGGGNEQFF.

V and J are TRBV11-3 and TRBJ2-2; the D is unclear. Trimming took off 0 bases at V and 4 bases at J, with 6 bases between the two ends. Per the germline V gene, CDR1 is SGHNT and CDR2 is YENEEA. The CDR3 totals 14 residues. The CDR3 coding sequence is TGTGCCAGCAGCTTAGATCGGAGCACCGGGGAGCTGTTTTTT. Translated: CASSLDRSTGELFF.

The DNA of the CDR3 is TGCGCCAGCAGCTTGTTTCTACAGGGGGGGGCCAATGAGCAGTTCTTC. It codes for CASSLFLQGGANEQFF. The chain couples TRBV5-1 to TRBJ2-1; possibly TRBD1 for D (8 bases). The CDR3 runs to 16 residues. Trimming shortened V by 1 base and J by 6 bases, and 17 bases separated the two germline ends. Germline CDR1 and CDR2: SGHRS and YFSETQ.

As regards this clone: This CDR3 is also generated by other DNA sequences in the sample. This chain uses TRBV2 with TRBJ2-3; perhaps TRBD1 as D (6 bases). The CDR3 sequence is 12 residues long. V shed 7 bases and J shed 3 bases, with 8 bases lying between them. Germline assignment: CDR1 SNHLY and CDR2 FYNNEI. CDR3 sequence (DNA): TGTGCCAGCAAGGGGGAGACAGATACGCAGTATTTT. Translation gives CASKGETDTQYF.